This paragraph covers one T cell receptor (beta chain) sequence. The antigen is undetermined. Germline V CDR1 and CDR2: LNHDA, SQIVND (reference sequence). This CDR3 contains 14 residues. The trim removed 5 bases at V and 6 bases at J, leaving 6 bases unmatched. Sequencing was performed with immunoSEQ multiplex PCR; in TCRdb, only in-frame clones are kept and a portion is missing. The table has over 400,000 clones, approximately 95% seen once. The data originate from a study of shared clonotypes between healthy human individuals. Overall study findings and caveats: Compared with memory subsets, naive subsets generally had larger estimated richness.

The chain joins TRBV19 to TRBJ2-1, with 8 bases lining up with TRBD1. The sequencing sample was made of naive CD4+ T cells sorted from blood. Subset reported: CD45RA+ positively selected. The receptor was derived from a woman younger than 45 in good health. The CDR3 DNA reads as TGTGCCAGTAGTTTCACAGGGGGTCGCAATGAGCAGTTCTTC. Amino acids: CASSFTGGRNEQFF.